The 8 T cell receptor beta chains in this list originate from one sample, sequenced in a study of tumor-infiltrating lymphocytes in oesophageal squamous cell carcinoma. TCRdb called the PCR reads again in MiXCR, with one record for every CDR3 protein. The table records some 20,000 distinct CDR3 sequences, about 50% of them present only once. Sequencing was carried out using esophageal tumor tissue. Receptor source: a male donor with esophageal squamous cell carcinoma.

In its sample, this clonotype ranks as medium-sized. The chain combines TRBV7-6 with TRBJ1-1; D uncertain. The CDR3 spans 16 residues. Looked up from germline, CDR1 is SGHVS and CDR2 is FNYEAQ. V was pared by 2 bases and J by 4 bases, with 17 bases between. As DNA, the CDR3 is TGTGCCAGCAGCTTACTTCTGGGTGGCTCCGGCACTGAAGCTTTCTTT. Its translation: CASSLLLGGSGTEAFF. Looking up the rest from reference TRBV7-6 and TRBJ1-1 gives the full variable domain: GAGVSQSPRYKVTKRGQDVALRCDPISGHVSLYWYRQALGQGPEFLTYFNYEAQQDKSGLPNDRFSAERPEGSISTLTIQRTEQRDSAMYRCASSLLLGGSGTEAFFGQGTRLTVV.

In its sample, this clonotype was seen many times. The V gene is TRBV11-3, the J gene TRBJ2-5, with D uncertain. This CDR3 is 15 amino acids long. The ends were cut back, 0 bases at V and 2 bases at J, with 10 bases in the middle. Germline assignment: CDR1 SGHNT and CDR2 YENEEA. The CDR3 region is CASSLDQAGQETQYF. CDR3 DNA sequence: TGTGCCAGCAGCTTAGATCAAGCCGGACAAGAGACCCAGTACTTC.

The chain carries TRBV7-2 and TRBJ2-5; TRBD1 might be the D (6 bases). The J call could be wrong; TRBJ2-1 is a better fit for the DNA end. This CDR3 region has 17 residues. Per germline, CDR1 SGHTA and CDR2 FQGNSA. The CDR3 DNA reads TGTGCCAGCAGCTCCCCCGTAGGGGGACGAGGGTCCGATGAGCAGTTCTTC. It codes for CASSSPVGGRGSDEQFF.

This clonotype was counted at least ten times. The V call is TRBV18, the J call TRBJ1-1; unclear D gene. This CDR3 spans 12 amino acids. The germline V and J ends were trimmed by 6 bases and 4 bases, with 9 bases remaining between them. Germline V lookup: CDR1 KGHSH, CDR2 LQKENI. CDR3 residues: CASSLDVTEAFF. The CDR3 DNA reads TGTGCCAGCTCCCTCGATGTCACTGAAGCTTTCTTT.

V gene TRBV7-9 combines with J gene TRBJ1-1, with D possibly TRBD1 on 5 matching bases. The CDR3 runs 15 residues. With 5 bases removed from V and 1 base from J, the gap between germline ends came to 14 bases. Germline CDR1 is SEHNR and CDR2 is FQNEAQ (reference sequence). For the CDR3, the DNA is TGTGCCAGCAGCCCCCCCAGGGAATCGAACACTGAAGCTTTCTTT. Encoded protein: CASSPPRESNTEAFF.

This clonotype has only one observation. The gene calls are TRBV7-4 and TRBJ2-5, with TRBD1 identical over 7 bases. V trimming: 6 bases; J trimming: 5 bases; junction bases outside the gene matches: 9. This CDR3 has 14 amino acids. CDR1 SGHVT and CDR2 SQSDAQ come from the germline V gene. CDR3 in DNA: TGTGCCAGCAGAATGAAGGGGGCGCCGGAGACCCAGTACTTC. This encodes CASRMKGAPETQYF. Variable domain in full (rest from reference TRBV7-4 and TRBJ2-5): GAGVSQSPRYKVAKRGRDVALRCDSISGHVTLYWYRQTLGQGSEVLTYSQSDAQRDKSGRPSGRFSAERPERSVSTLKIQRTEQGDSAVYLCASRMKGAPETQYFGPGTRLLVL.

The table lists this clonotype with a few counts. The J gene is TRBJ2-1, the V gene TRBV7-2; D is perhaps TRBD1 (5 bases). Matching the DNA end better, TRBJ2-7 makes the J call doubtful. Per the germline V gene, CDR1 is SGHTA and CDR2 is FQGNSA. The CDR3 contains 14 residues. The CDR3 DNA follows: TGTGCCAGCAGCCCCGCTCCAGGGTTAGGCGAGCAGTACTTC. Translating gives CASSPAPGLGEQYF.

This sequence joins TRBV24-1 and TRBJ2-3; 8 nucleotides line up with TRBD2. This CDR3 is 15 amino acids long. Germline CDR1 KGHDR, CDR2 SFDVKD. V dropped 2 bases and J dropped 3; count of bases not matched to a gene: 3. The CDR3 here is CATSDSGGWTDTQYF. The DNA of the CDR3 is TGTGCCACCAGTGATTCGGGAGGGTGGACAGATACGCAGTATTTT.